Reported below is one T cell receptor beta chain. This sample was taken from a study of blood T cell repertoires in COVID-19. Study-wide context: The study drew acute and convalescent COVID-19 samples from the United States, Italy and Spain.

This CDR3 is built from 16 residues. CDR1 SGDLS and CDR2 YYNGEE come from the germline V gene. Trimming took off 0 bases at V and 3 bases at J, with 14 bases between the two ends. In the authors' workflow: Cell counts per sample came from amplifying reference gene primers. Only in-frame clones appear in the TCRdb table, and some are missing; sequencing was by immunoSEQ multiplex PCR. The DNA was the basis for D and trimming; V, J and clone size are from that table. The sample consists of under 140,000 clones, about 70% of them appearing once. The specimen sequenced was peripheral blood. The clonotype comes from an older woman with acute or convalescent COVID-19. This chain uses TRBV9 with TRBJ2-3, with D possibly TRBD1 on 5 matching bases. CDR3 sequence: CASSVAGNAGTDTQYF. CDR3 DNA sequence: TGTGCCAGCAGCGTAGCAGGGAATGCCGGAACAGATACGCAGTATTTT.